Sequencing of this T cell receptor (beta chain) was carried out in a study of blood T cells in healthy people across ages. Background on the study: Capture via template switching afforded approximately one barcoded beta molecule per two T cells.

Overall study findings and caveats: Long-lived donors had more naive CD4+ cells and higher diversity than aged donors. Across the age range, TCR beta diversity per million T cells fell in a roughly linear way.

Worth noting for this clonotype: Its matching antigen is unknown.

Using a J-beta primer mix together with a sample-barcoded 5' primer, a second PCR was run for about 6 to 11 cycles. Carrying 12 random nucleotides, a template-switch adaptor labeled each individual cDNA molecule. Via MiXCR, TCRdb re-called the 5' RACE reads, giving one row per CDR3 protein. Of fewer than 1 million distinct CDR3 sequences in the sample, approximately 48% were seen once. CDR1 is MNHNS, CDR2 SASEGT, per germline. V lost 2 bases to trimming and J lost 3 bases, with 14 bases between them. This CDR3 has 15 residues. This TCR was recovered from a man between 60 and 75 years old in good health. The sequencing sample was made of blood. The rearrangement uses TRBV6-1 and TRBJ2-7, with a possible D match to TRBD1 (6 bases). Here the CDR3 DNA reads TGTGCCAGCAGTGAAAAGCCCGGGACACTCTACGAGCAGTACTTC. It encodes CASSEKPGTLYEQYF.